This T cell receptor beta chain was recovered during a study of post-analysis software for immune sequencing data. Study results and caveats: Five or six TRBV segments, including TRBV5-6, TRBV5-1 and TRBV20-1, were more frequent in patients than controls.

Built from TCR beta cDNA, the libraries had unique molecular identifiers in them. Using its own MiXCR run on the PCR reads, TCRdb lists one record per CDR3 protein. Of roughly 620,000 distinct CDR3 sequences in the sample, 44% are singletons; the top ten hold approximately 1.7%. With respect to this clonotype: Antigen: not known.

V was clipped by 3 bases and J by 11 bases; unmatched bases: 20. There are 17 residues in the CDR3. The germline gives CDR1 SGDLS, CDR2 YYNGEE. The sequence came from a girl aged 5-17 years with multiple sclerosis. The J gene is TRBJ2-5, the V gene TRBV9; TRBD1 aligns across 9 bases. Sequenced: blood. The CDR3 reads CASSDRDGQGFYAGQYF. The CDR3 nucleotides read TGTGCCAGCAGCGACCGGGACGGACAGGGGTTCTACGCGGGGCAGTACTTC.